These T cell receptor beta chains were read from a single sample in a study of cytomegalovirus exposure and HLA in healthy donors. Only in-frame clones appear in the TCRdb table, and some are missing; sequencing was by immunoSEQ multiplex PCR. Of approximately 140,000 clones in the sample, 84% were seen once. The sequenced sample was PBMCs. The receptor source for this set is a woman aged 25 to 45 in good health and CMV-seronegative. The CDR3 runs from the conserved cysteine through the conserved F or W. A D gene is named only where the DNA matches it firmly. Rows give clone size only sometimes, using once, few, many, or a class for an expanded clone.

J: TRBJ1-2
size: .
V: TRBV27
D: TRBD1
CDR3: CASSPRDRGGCTF
DNA: TGTGCCAGCAGCCCTAGGGACAGGGGAGGTTGCACCTTC

J: TRBJ2-1
size: .
V: TRBV15
D: .
CDR3: CATSGRQNSYNEQFF
DNA: TGTGCCACCAGCGGTAGACAGAACTCCTACAATGAGCAGTTCTTC

J: TRBJ1-5
size: .
V: TRBV18
D: .
CDR3: CASSRTTGINQPQHF
DNA: TGTGCCAGCTCACGGACGACAGGAATCAATCAGCCCCAGCATTTT

J: TRBJ1-2
size: .
V: TRBV29-1
D: TRBD1
CDR3: CSVDSWTGNVDGYTF
DNA: TGCAGCGTTGATAGCTGGACAGGGAATGTAGATGGCTACACCTTC

J: TRBJ2-5
size: .
V: TRBV7-6
D: .
CDR3: CASSLDRVSRETQYF
DNA: TGTGCCAGCAGCTTAGATCGCGTAAGCCGGGAGACCCAGTACTTC

J: TRBJ1-1
size: .
V: TRBV7-9
D: .
CDR3: CASSPGAFF
DNA: TGTGCCAGCTCCCCGGGGGCTTTCTTT

J: TRBJ1-2
size: .
V: TRBV28
D: .
CDR3: CASSFLTVYLRYGYTF
DNA: TGTGCCAGCAGTTTTTTGACAGTCTACTTACGCTATGGCTACACCTTC

J: TRBJ2-5
size: .
V: TRBV7-9
D: TRBD2
CDR3: CASSPDSGRGGQETQYF
DNA: TGTGCCAGCAGCCCCGATTCAGGGCGGGGGGGCCAAGAGACCCAGTACTTC

J: TRBJ2-2
size: .
V: TRBV6-5
D: .
CDR3: CASSYFTGRGTGELFF
DNA: TGTGCCAGCAGTTACTTTACAGGGAGGGGGACCGGGGAGCTGTTTTTT

J: TRBJ1-2
size: few
V: TRBV10-3
D: TRBD1
CDR3: CAISQGQGNYGYTF
DNA: TGTGCCATCAGCCAGGGACAGGGAAACTATGGCTACACCTTC

J: TRBJ1-1
size: .
V: TRBV19
D: .
CDR3: CASSIDGRRAFF
DNA: TGTGCCAGTAGTATAGATGGGAGGCGAGCTTTCTTT

J: TRBJ1-1
size: .
V: TRBV5-8
D: .
CDR3: CASSSYDRYTEAFF
DNA: TGTGCCAGCAGCTCCTATGACAGATACACTGAAGCTTTCTTT

J: TRBJ2-1
size: .
V: TRBV5-8
D: TRBD2
CDR3: CASSLGTSGPYNEQFF
DNA: TGTGCCAGCAGCTTGGGGACTAGCGGGCCTTACAATGAGCAGTTCTTC

J: TRBJ2-7
size: .
V: TRBV7-9
D: .
CDR3: CASKGGSYEQYF
DNA: TGTGCCAGCAAAGGCGGCTCCTACGAGCAGTACTTC

J: TRBJ1-6
size: few
V: TRBV5-1
D: TRBD1
CDR3: CASSLGQGVSPLHF
DNA: TGCGCCAGCAGCCTTGGACAGGGCGTCTCACCCCTCCACTTT

J: TRBJ1-2
size: .
V: TRBV7-2
D: .
CDR3: CASSLGVRSADYGYTF
DNA: TGTGCCAGCAGCTTAGGTGTTAGGTCAGCGGACTATGGCTACACCTTC

J: TRBJ2-7
size: many
V: TRBV5-4
D: TRBD1
CDR3: CASSVPGQGTYEQYF
DNA: TGTGCCAGCAGCGTGCCGGGACAGGGAACCTACGAGCAGTACTTC

J: TRBJ2-1
size: .
V: TRBV19
D: TRBD2
CDR3: CASSPRLAGYNEQFF
DNA: TGTGCCAGTAGTCCGCGACTAGCGGGCTACAATGAGCAGTTCTTC

J: TRBJ2-3
size: once
V: TRBV7-2
D: TRBD2
CDR3: CASSPSFLAGTDTQYF
DNA: TGTGCCAGCAGCCCAAGTTTCCTAGCGGGGACAGATACGCAGTATTTT

J: TRBJ2-3
size: .
V: TRBV2
D: .
CDR3: CASSPTMPDTQYF
DNA: TGTGCCAGCAGTCCCACTATGCCGGATACGCAGTATTTT

J: TRBJ2-1
size: once
V: TRBV25-1
D: TRBD1
CDR3: CASSEFGQGAYNEQFF
DNA: TGTGCCAGCAGTGAATTTGGGCAGGGGGCTTACAATGAGCAGTTCTTC

J: TRBJ1-1
size: .
V: TRBV7-6
D: .
CDR3: CASSNTLRLNTEAFF
DNA: TGTGCCAGCAGTAACACACTCAGGTTGAACACTGAAGCTTTCTTT

J: TRBJ1-3
size: .
V: TRBV2
D: TRBD1
CDR3: CASRDRGWGNTIYF
DNA: TGTGCCAGCAGGGACAGGGGCTGGGGAAACACCATATATTTT

J: TRBJ1-1
size: many
V: TRBV29-1
D: .
CDR3: CSVASGKAFF
DNA: TGCAGCGTTGCTTCCGGGAAAGCTTTCTTT

J: TRBJ1-2
size: .
V: TRBV7-9
D: .
CDR3: CASSLAQGTAGYGYTF
DNA: TGTGCCAGCAGCTTAGCGCAGGGGACCGCGGGCTATGGCTACACCTTC

J: TRBJ1-2
size: .
V: TRBV19
D: TRBD1
CDR3: CASSIRDRGRGNYGYTF
DNA: TGTGCCAGTAGTATAAGGGACAGGGGGCGCGGTAACTATGGCTACACCTTC

J: TRBJ2-7
size: .
V: TRBV11-2
D: TRBD2
CDR3: CASSGTTRSYEQYF
DNA: TGTGCCAGCAGCGGGACTACGCGCTCCTACGAGCAGTACTTC

J: TRBJ1-1
size: .
V: TRBV6-6
D: .
CDR3: CASSVLVGTEAFF
DNA: TGTGCCAGCAGTGTCTTAGTCGGCACTGAAGCTTTCTTT

J: TRBJ2-5
size: .
V: TRBV5-1
D: TRBD1
CDR3: CASSLGTGEETQYF
DNA: TGCGCCAGCAGCTTGGGGACAGGGGAAGAGACCCAGTACTTC

J: TRBJ2-3
size: few
V: TRBV4-2
D: .
CDR3: CASSQDLELGTDTQYF
DNA: TGTGCCAGCAGCCAAGATCTTGAGTTGGGCACAGATACGCAGTATTTT

J: TRBJ1-1
size: .
V: TRBV15
D: TRBD1
CDR3: CATSPGRGVRAFF
DNA: TGTGCCACCAGCCCGGGCAGGGGGGTTCGGGCTTTCTTT

J: TRBJ2-5
size: .
V: TRBV13
D: TRBD1
CDR3: CASSAPPTGGVETQYF
DNA: TGTGCCAGCAGCGCCCCCCCGACAGGGGGCGTTGAGACCCAGTACTTC

J: TRBJ1-1
size: .
V: TRBV5-1
D: TRBD1
CDR3: CASSLGQGAEAFF
DNA: TGCGCCAGCAGCTTGGGGCAGGGGGCTGAAGCTTTCTTT

J: TRBJ1-1
size: .
V: TRBV9
D: .
CDR3: CASSTDEVEGEAFF
DNA: TGTGCCAGCAGCACAGATGAAGTGGAGGGTGAAGCTTTCTTT

J: TRBJ1-6
size: once
V: TRBV18
D: .
CDR3: CASSPESKNSPLHF
DNA: TGTGCCAGCTCACCAGAGTCAAAAAATTCACCCCTCCACTTT

J: TRBJ1-1
size: once
V: TRBV6-5
D: .
CDR3: CASSYSERNTEAFF
DNA: TGTGCCAGCAGTTACTCGGAGAGGAACACTGAAGCTTTCTTT

J: TRBJ1-5
size: .
V: TRBV5-5
D: .
CDR3: CASSFHGALDQPQHF
DNA: TGTGCCAGCAGCTTTCATGGGGCGTTGGATCAGCCCCAGCATTTT

J: TRBJ2-7
size: few
V: TRBV7-2
D: TRBD1
CDR3: CASSRRQGAGDEQYF
DNA: TGTGCCAGCAGCAGACGACAGGGGGCAGGCGACGAGCAGTACTTC

J: TRBJ1-2
size: .
V: TRBV19
D: .
CDR3: CASSPSQNYGYTF
DNA: TGTGCCAGTAGTCCTTCGCAGAACTATGGCTACACCTTC

J: TRBJ1-1
size: .
V: TRBV5-1
D: .
CDR3: CASSFGGAGTEAFF
DNA: TGCGCCAGCAGCTTCGGGGGAGCGGGCACTGAAGCTTTCTTT

J: TRBJ2-5
size: .
V: TRBV5-4
D: .
CDR3: CASSLANVAGTQYF
DNA: TGTGCCAGCAGCTTGGCCAATGTCGCGGGGACCCAGTACTTC

J: TRBJ1-1
size: .
V: TRBV6-5
D: .
CDR3: CASRRTVNTEAFF
DNA: TGTGCCAGCAGAAGGACAGTGAACACTGAAGCTTTCTTT

J: TRBJ1-2
size: few
V: TRBV21-1
D: .
CDR3: CASSALGGTSYGYTF
DNA: TGTGCCAGCAGCGCCCTCGGGGGAACCTCCTATGGCTACACCTTC

J: TRBJ2-6
size: .
V: TRBV19
D: .
CDR3: CASTPGYSGANVLTF
DNA: TGTGCCAGTACCCCGGGTTACTCTGGGGCCAACGTCCTGACTTTC

J: TRBJ2-7
size: few
V: TRBV10-3
D: TRBD2
CDR3: CAISEPSGGRYEQYF
DNA: TGTGCCATCAGTGAGCCTAGCGGGGGGCGGTACGAGCAGTACTTC

J: TRBJ1-1
size: .
V: TRBV29-1
D: .
CDR3: CSVEGAANTEAFF
DNA: TGCAGCGTTGAAGGTGCGGCGAACACTGAAGCTTTCTTT

J: TRBJ2-5
size: .
V: TRBV2
D: TRBD1
CDR3: CASGRDRGGKETQYF
DNA: TGTGCCAGCGGGCGGGACAGGGGAGGCAAGGAGACCCAGTACTTC

J: TRBJ1-2
size: .
V: TRBV2
D: TRBD1
CDR3: CASSRARDRAFGYTF
DNA: TGTGCCAGCAGTCGGGCGCGGGACAGGGCGTTTGGCTACACCTTC